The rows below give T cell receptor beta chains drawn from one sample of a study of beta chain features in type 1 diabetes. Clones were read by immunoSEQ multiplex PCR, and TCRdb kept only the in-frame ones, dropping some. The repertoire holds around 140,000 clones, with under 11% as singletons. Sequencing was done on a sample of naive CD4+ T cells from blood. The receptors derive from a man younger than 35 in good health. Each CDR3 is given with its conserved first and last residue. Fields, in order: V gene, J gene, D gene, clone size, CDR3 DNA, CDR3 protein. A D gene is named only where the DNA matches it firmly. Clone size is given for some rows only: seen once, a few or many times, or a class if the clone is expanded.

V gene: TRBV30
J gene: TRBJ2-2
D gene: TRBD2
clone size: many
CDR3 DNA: TGTGCCTGGTGGCGCGGGGGTTACGGGGAGCTGTTTTTT
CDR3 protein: CAWWRGGYGELFF

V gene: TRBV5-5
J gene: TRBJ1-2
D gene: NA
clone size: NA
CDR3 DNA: TGTGCCAGCAGCTTTTTCAGGGGCTACACCTTC
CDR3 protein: CASSFFRGYTF

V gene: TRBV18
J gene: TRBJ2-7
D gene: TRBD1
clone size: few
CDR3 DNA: TGTGCCAGCTCACAACAGGGGGCGCCTAGTGAGCAGTACTTC
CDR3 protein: CASSQQGAPSEQYF

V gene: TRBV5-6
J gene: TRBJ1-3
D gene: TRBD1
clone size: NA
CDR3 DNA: TGTGCCAGCAGCTTGGCGGGGACAGGGGACGGAAACACCATATATTTT
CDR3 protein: CASSLAGTGDGNTIYF

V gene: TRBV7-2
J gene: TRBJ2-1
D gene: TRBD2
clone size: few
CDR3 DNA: TGTGCCAGCAGCTCGGGACTAGCGGGGGGGGTCTACAATGAGCAGTTCTTC
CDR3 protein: CASSSGLAGGVYNEQFF

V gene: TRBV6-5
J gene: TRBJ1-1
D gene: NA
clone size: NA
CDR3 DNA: TGTGCCACTCAAAGGGGCCCGGACACTGAAGCTTTCTTT
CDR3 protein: CATQRGPDTEAFF

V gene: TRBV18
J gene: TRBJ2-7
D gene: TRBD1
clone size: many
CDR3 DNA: TGTGCCAGCTCAGCCGGGACAGGCTTCTACGAGCAGTACTTC
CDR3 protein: CASSAGTGFYEQYF

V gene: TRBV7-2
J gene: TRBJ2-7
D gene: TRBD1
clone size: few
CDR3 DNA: TGTGCCAGCAGCCGCACCCCGGGACAGGCCTACGAGCAGTACTTC
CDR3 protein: CASSRTPGQAYEQYF

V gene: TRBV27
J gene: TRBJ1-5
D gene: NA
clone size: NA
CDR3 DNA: TGTGCCAGCAGGGTGGCGGGGATTCATCAGCCCCAGCATTTT
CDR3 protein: CASRVAGIHQPQHF

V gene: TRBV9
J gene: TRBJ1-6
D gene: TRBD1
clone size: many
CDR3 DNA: TGTGCCAGCGGCAGCGTAGACAGGGGAGGTTCACCCCTCCACTTT
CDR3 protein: CASGSVDRGGSPLHF

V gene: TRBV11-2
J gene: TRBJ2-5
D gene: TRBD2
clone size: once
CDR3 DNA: TGTGCCAGCAACCAGCGGGGGGGCCTGGAGACCCAGTACTTC
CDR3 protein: CASNQRGGLETQYF

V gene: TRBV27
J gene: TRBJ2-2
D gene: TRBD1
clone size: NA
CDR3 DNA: TGTGCCAGCAGTTTAGGTATTGGGGGACAGGCCGGGGAGCTGTTTTTT
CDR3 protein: CASSLGIGGQAGELFF

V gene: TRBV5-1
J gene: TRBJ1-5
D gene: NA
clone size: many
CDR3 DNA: TGCGCCAGCAGCTTCACAGGCCTAGATCAGCCCCAGCATTTT
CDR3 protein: CASSFTGLDQPQHF

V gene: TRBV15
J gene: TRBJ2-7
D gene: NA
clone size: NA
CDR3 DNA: TGTGCCACCAGCAGAGATCAAGGGGGATACGAGCAGTACTTC
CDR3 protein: CATSRDQGGYEQYF

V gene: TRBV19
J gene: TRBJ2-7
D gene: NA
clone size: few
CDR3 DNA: TGTGCCAGTAGTATGGGCGGGGACCTCGAGCAGTACTTC
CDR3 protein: CASSMGGDLEQYF

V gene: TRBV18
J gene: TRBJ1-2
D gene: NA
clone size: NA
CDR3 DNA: TGTGCCAGCTCACAACAGGGATCTGGCTACACCTTC
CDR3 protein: CASSQQGSGYTF

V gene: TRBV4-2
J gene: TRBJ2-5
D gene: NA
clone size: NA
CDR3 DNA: TGTGCCGTGGGGGCTAGAGGGGAGACCCAGTACTTC
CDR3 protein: CAVGARGETQYF

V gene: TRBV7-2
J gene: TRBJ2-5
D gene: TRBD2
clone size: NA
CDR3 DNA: TGTGCCAGCAGTTCTGAGCGGGGGCCCCAAGAGACCCAGTACTTC
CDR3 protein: CASSSERGPQETQYF

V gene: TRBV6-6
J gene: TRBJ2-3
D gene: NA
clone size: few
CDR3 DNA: TGTGCCAGCAGTTACTCGGGGGGAGGATTTACAGATACGCAGTATTTT
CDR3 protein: CASSYSGGGFTDTQYF

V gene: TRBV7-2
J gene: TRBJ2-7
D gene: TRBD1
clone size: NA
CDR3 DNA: TGTGCCAGCAGCTTAATCGGGACAGGACCTTCTCCCTACGAGCAGTACTTC
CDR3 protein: CASSLIGTGPSPYEQYF